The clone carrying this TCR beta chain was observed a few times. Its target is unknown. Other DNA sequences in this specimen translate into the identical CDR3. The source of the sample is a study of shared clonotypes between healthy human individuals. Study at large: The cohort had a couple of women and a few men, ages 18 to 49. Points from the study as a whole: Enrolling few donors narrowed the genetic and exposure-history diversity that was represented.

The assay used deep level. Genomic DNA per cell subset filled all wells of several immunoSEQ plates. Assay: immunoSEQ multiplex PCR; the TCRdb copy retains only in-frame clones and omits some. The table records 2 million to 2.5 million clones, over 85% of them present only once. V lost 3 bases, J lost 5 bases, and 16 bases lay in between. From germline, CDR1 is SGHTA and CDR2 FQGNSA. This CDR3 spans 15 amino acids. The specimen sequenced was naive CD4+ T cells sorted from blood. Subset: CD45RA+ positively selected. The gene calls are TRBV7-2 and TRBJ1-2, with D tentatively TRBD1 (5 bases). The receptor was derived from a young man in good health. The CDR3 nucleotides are TGTGCCAGCAGCTTGTCGCAGGGACTGGGGTATGGCTACACCTTC. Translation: CASSLSQGLGYGYTF.